This entry concerns a single TCR beta chain. Antigen unknown. This entry is derived from a study of T cell responses to AZD1222 COVID-19 vaccine. Produced via immunoSEQ multiplex PCR; TCRdb's table is partial and in-frame only. The sample yields about 110,000 clones, 80% to 95% seen once. Study results and caveats: Clonal diversity may have been underestimated, and the donors were mostly white British, with more females than males.

Germline values: CDR1 SGHAT, CDR2 FQNNGV. V shed 1 base and J 7 bases; nucleotides not matched to a gene: 13. The CDR3 is 17 residues long. This receptor was identified in an adult who received the AZD1222 COVID-19 vaccine. The starting material was peripheral blood, obtained 28 days after the second AZD1222 dose. The chain carries TRBV11-2 and TRBJ2-1; TRBD2 agrees at 7 bases. Here the CDR3 DNA reads TGTGCCAGCAGCTTAGCCGCGCGGGGGTGGCGGGATAATGAGCAGTTCTTC. Protein sequence: CASSLAARGWRDNEQFF.